This passage covers 30 T cell receptor beta chains from one sample sequenced in a study of OX40 agonist ivuxolimab in advanced cancers. Repertoires were generated with immunoSEQ multiplex PCR, while TCRdb's copy carries only in-frame clones and drops some. The sample lists 80,000 or so clones; around 85% were seen once. The source material was CD4+ or CD8+ T cells sorted from blood, sampled in a trial of the OX40 agonist ivuxolimab. These receptors all stem from an adult with an advanced solid tumor such as melanoma, head and neck, liver or kidney cancer.

V and J are TRBV5-1 and TRBJ2-3; 13 positions match TRBD2. The CDR3 extends over 17 amino acids. Per the germline V gene, CDR1 is SGHRS and CDR2 is YFSETQ. Trimming cost V 4 bases and J 9 bases; bases outside gene matches: 14. The CDR3 nucleotides read TGCGCCAGCAGCCCTCGGACTAGCGGGGGCTTCGGGGGGACGCAGTATTTT. It encodes CASSPRTSGGFGGTQYF.

The chain employs TRBV5-1 and TRBJ2-1; the D gene is possibly TRBD2 (5 bases). Trimming shortened V by 0 bases and J by 0 bases, and 7 bases separated the two germline ends. This CDR3 region has 15 residues. Germline CDR1 SGHRS, CDR2 YFSETQ. CDR3 nucleotide sequence: TGCGCCAGCAGCTTGGAGCGGAGCTCCTACAATGAGCAGTTCTTC. Its translation: CASSLERSSYNEQFF.

The chain links TRBV30 to TRBJ1-3; possibly TRBD1 for D (5 bases). The CDR3 loop spans 14 amino acids. Germline loops: CDR1 GTSNPN, CDR2 SVGIG (reference sequence). Trimming left V 4 bases short and J 2 bases short, with 12 bases between. The CDR3 DNA reads TGTGCCTGGACTGTCCGGGGCACTGGAAACACCATATATTTT. It codes for CAWTVRGTGNTIYF.

The V gene is TRBV7-2, the J gene TRBJ1-3; D is uncertain. Germline V gene lookup returns CDR1 SGHTA and CDR2 FQGNSA. Trimming removed 6 bases at V and 4 bases at J, with 19 bases between. The CDR3 covers 16 residues. The CDR3 protein is CASSSGGFGTGNTIYF. For the CDR3, the DNA is TGTGCCAGCAGTTCTGGTGGGTTCGGTACGGGAAACACCATATATTTT.

The chain has TRBV28 and TRBJ1-1; tentative D call: TRBD1 (5 bases). There are 15 residues in the CDR3. Trimming left V 4 bases short and J 7 bases short, with 19 bases between. Germline-derived CDR1 and CDR2 are MDHEN and SYDVKM. The CDR3 is CASSSHDSSSYEAFF. The CDR3 nucleotides read TGTGCCAGCAGTTCTCACGACAGTTCATCTTATGAAGCTTTCTTT.

The chain carries TRBV30 and TRBJ1-3, with TRBD1 as a possible D gene (6 bases). There are 16 residues in the CDR3. V lost 1 base and J lost 0, with 13 bases in between. Germline lookup yields CDR1 GTSNPN and CDR2 SVGIG (reference sequence). CDR3 loop: CAWSDVGQFSGNTIYF. The CDR3 nucleotides are TGTGCCTGGAGTGACGTAGGACAGTTCTCTGGAAACACCATATATTTT.

This clone showed up just a few times. The chain recombines TRBV6-4 with TRBJ2-2, with no clear D. Germline V gene data show CDR1 as MRHNA and CDR2 as SNTAGT. The V and J ends lost 4 bases and 5 bases respectively, with 8 bases between them. The CDR3 consists of 13 residues. CDR3 amino acids: CASSATLTGELFF. The DNA for the CDR3 is TGTGCCAGCAGTGCGACGTTGACCGGGGAGCTGTTTTTT.

The chain uses TRBV5-1 and TRBJ1-6; unclear D gene. The V gene lost 2 bases and the J gene lost 4 bases, with 7 bases spanning the gap. Per the germline V gene, CDR1 is SGHRS and CDR2 is YFSETQ. The CDR3 sequence is 14 residues long. Here the CDR3 DNA reads TGCGCCAGCAGCTTACAACAGTATAATTCACCCCTCCACTTT. This sequence encodes CASSLQQYNSPLHF. The entire variable domain, with the rest obtained from reference TRBV5-1 and TRBJ1-6, is as follows: KAGVTQTPRYLIKTRGQQVTLSCSPISGHRSVSWYQQTPGQGLQFLFEYFSETQRNKGNFPGRFSGRQFSNSRSEMNVSTLELGDSALYLCASSLQQYNSPLHFGNGTRLTVT.

The chain uses TRBV5-1 and TRBJ2-3, with 12 bases matching TRBD1. Germline-derived CDR1 and CDR2 are SGHRS and YFSETQ. After removal of 4 bases from V and 0 bases from J, the junction contained 3 bases not matched to a gene. CDR3 length equals 16 residues. CDR3 DNA: TGCGCCAGCAGCGCGGGACAGGGGGCGAGCACAGATACGCAGTATTTT. Its translation: CASSAGQGASTDTQYF.

J is TRBJ2-4 and V is TRBV5-1; 9 nucleotides align to TRBD1. This CDR3 region has 16 residues. V shed 2 bases and J 7 bases; nucleotides not matched to a gene: 10. The V gene's germline CDR1 is SGHRS and CDR2 YFSETQ. CDR3 DNA sequence: TGCGCCAGCAGCTTACTAACAGGGGGCGCTGATAACATTCAGTACTTC. Its translation is CASSLLTGGADNIQYF.

This rearrangement joins TRBV21-1 to TRBJ1-2; the DNA was not compared with TRBD1, the D call given in the table. TRBV21-1 is noted as a pseudogene. The CDR3 runs to 14 residues. The CDR3 region is CASSRGTGPYGYTF. In DNA form, the CDR3 reads TGTGCCAGCAGCAGGGGGACAGGCCCCTATGGCTACACCTTC.

The chain employs TRBV7-9 and TRBJ2-6; 9 nucleotides align to TRBD1. The CDR3 is 18 residues long. V dropped 5 bases and J dropped 0; count of bases not matched to a gene: 8. Looked up from germline, CDR1 is SEHNR and CDR2 is FQNEAQ (reference sequence). CDR3 bases: TGTGCCAGCAGCCCATTAGGGACAGGGAACTCTGGGGCCAACGTCCTGACTTTC. This sequence encodes CASSPLGTGNSGANVLTF.

A single count supports this clone. The chain is built from TRBV2 and TRBJ2-7; tentatively, D is TRBD1 (5 bases). This CDR3 spans 14 amino acids. V lost 6 bases to trimming and J lost 0 bases, with 12 bases between them. The germline gives CDR1 SNHLY, CDR2 FYNNEI. CDR3 nucleotide sequence: TGTGCCAGCAGGACACAGGTAAACTCCTACGAGCAGTACTTC. As protein: CASRTQVNSYEQYF.

The V and J genes are TRBV7-3 and TRBJ1-1; D not certain. Per germline, CDR1 SGHTA and CDR2 FQGTGA. The CDR3 runs 14 residues. The V end lost 2 bases, the J end lost 2 bases, and 9 bases lay between the germline ends. The CDR3 DNA reads as TGTGCCAGCAGCTTAGAAAGATTAAACACTGAAGCTTTCTTT. This encodes CASSLERLNTEAFF.

The chain joins TRBV7-9 to TRBJ1-3; no clear D gene. Deletions cut 5 bases from V and 4 bases from J, with 12 bases between. CDR3 length equals 14 residues. Germline loops: CDR1 SEHNR, CDR2 FQNEAQ (reference sequence). The CDR3 DNA follows: TGTGCCAGCAGCGCCCTGGGAGCGGGAAACACCATATATTTT. It yields the protein CASSALGAGNTIYF.

V usage is TRBV7-3 and J usage is TRBJ2-1; D call uncertain. The germline gives CDR1 SGHTA, CDR2 FQGTGA. Trimming stripped 5 bases from V and 6 bases from J, with 17 bases between. This CDR3 is 15 amino acids long. This CDR3 is CASSHLPGSGNEQFF. In DNA, the CDR3 is TGTGCCAGCAGCCACCTCCCCGGGTCGGGCAATGAGCAGTTCTTC. The full variable domain, its missing parts supplied by reference TRBV7-3 and TRBJ2-1, is GAGVSQTPSNKVTEKGKYVELRCDPISGHTALYWYRQSLGQGPEFLIYFQGTGAADDSGLPNDRFFAVRPEGSVSTLKIQRTERGDSAVYLCASSHLPGSGNEQFFGPGTRLTVL.

V is TRBV18 and J is TRBJ1-2, with D possibly matching TRBD1 (5 bases). Germline V gene sequence: CDR1 KGHSH, CDR2 LQKENI. The length of the CDR3 is 13 residues. Trimming pared 4 bases from V and 6 bases from J, leaving 12 bases between. The CDR3 sequence: CASSQGTGDGYTF. CDR3 sequence (DNA): TGTGCCAGCTCACAGGGGACTGGGGATGGCTACACCTTC.

The chain couples TRBV28 to TRBJ1-6; 7 positions match TRBD1. Unmatched junction bases numbered 13, after V lost 7 bases and J lost 1 base. Germline loops: CDR1 MDHEN, CDR2 SYDVKM. This CDR3 comprises 18 residues. The DNA of the CDR3 is TGTGCCAGCACCCGACAGGGCGGCCCTTGGTCCTATAATTCACCCCTCCACTTT. The encoded protein is CASTRQGGPWSYNSPLHF.

The chain recombines TRBV7-3 with TRBJ1-1; D call uncertain. Deletions cut 3 bases from V and 1 base from J, with 6 bases between. Per germline, CDR1 SGHTA and CDR2 FQGTGA. This CDR3 comprises 13 residues. CDR3 nucleotides: TGTGCCAGCAGCTTTGGTAGGAACACTGAAGCTTTCTTT. Its protein is CASSFGRNTEAFF.

The table lists this clone with a few counts. The genes are TRBV28 and TRBJ2-7; 7 bases line up with TRBD1. Germline CDR1 and CDR2: MDHEN and SYDVKM. After removal of 6 bases from V and 0 bases from J, the junction contained 14 bases not matched to a gene. The CDR3 length is 17 residues. Written as DNA, the CDR3 is TGTGCCAGCAGGCAGGTCCCCTTGACAGGGATCTCCTACGAGCAGTACTTC. Translating gives CASRQVPLTGISYEQYF.

In nucleotides, the CDR3 is TGTGCCAGCAGTGAGTTGACAGGGGTGGGTCAGCCCCAGCATTTT. Its translation is CASSELTGVGQPQHF. The chain joins TRBV6-1 to TRBJ1-5, with 8 bases identical to TRBD1. J gave up 6 bases and V 3 bases, and 7 bases lay outside the gene matches. Germline V CDR1 and CDR2: MNHNS, SASEGT. The CDR3 sequence is 15 residues long.

The V call is TRBV5-4, the J call TRBJ2-7, with D possibly TRBD1 on 5 matching bases. CDR1 and CDR2 (germline): SGHNT, YYREEE (reference sequence). There are 15 residues in the CDR3. Trimming cost V 4 bases and J 3 bases, with 17 bases left between them. Here the CDR3 reads CASSVGPGRDYEQYF. For the CDR3, the DNA is TGTGCCAGCAGCGTGGGGCCGGGTAGGGACTACGAGCAGTACTTC.

This chain links TRBV10-2 with TRBJ1-2; D is perhaps TRBD1 (6 bases). Germline CDR1 reads WSHSY; CDR2 reads SAAADI. The CDR3 spans 17 residues. The V end was cut by 4 bases, the J end by 4 bases, with 22 bases between. CDR3 sequence: CASSGFELQGGGYGYTF. The CDR3 coding sequence is TGCGCCAGCAGTGGCTTCGAATTACAGGGAGGTGGCTATGGCTACACCTTC.

V and J are TRBV7-2 and TRBJ2-2; D gene uncertain. The CDR3 extends over 15 amino acids. Trimming cost V 3 bases and J 5 bases, with 13 bases left between them. Germline CDR1 SGHTA, CDR2 FQGNSA. CDR3 loop: CASSFSHKPTGELFF. CDR3 coding DNA: TGTGCCAGCAGCTTTTCCCACAAACCGACCGGGGAGCTGTTTTTT.

This chain uses TRBV19 with TRBJ2-3; unclear D gene. CDR3 length: 14 residues. Trimming took off 5 bases at V and 4 bases at J, with 13 bases between the two ends. Germline V CDR1 and CDR2: LNHDA, SQIVND (reference sequence). The CDR3 DNA follows: TGTGCCAGTAGTGTCGATCGGTGGGCAGATACGCAGTATTTT. Encoded protein: CASSVDRWADTQYF.

This clone was detected only a few times. The chain carries TRBV6-1 and TRBJ1-2, with D maybe TRBD1 (6 bases). CDR3 length: 15 amino acids. Deletions cut 6 bases from V and 3 bases from J, with 17 bases between. Germline values: CDR1 MNHNS, CDR2 SASEGT. In nucleotides, the CDR3 is TGTGCCAGCAGAACAGGGCCCCAGTCCGACTATGGCTACACCTTC. This translates into CASRTGPQSDYGYTF.

This chain joins TRBV19 and TRBJ1-5, with 7 bases that match TRBD1. V lost 5 bases, J lost 3 bases, and 4 bases stayed unmatched. This CDR3 spans 14 amino acids. Germline assignment: CDR1 LNHDA and CDR2 SQIVND (reference sequence). The CDR3 loop reads CASSAQGDNQPQHF. CDR3 bases: TGTGCCAGTAGTGCGCAGGGGGACAATCAGCCCCAGCATTTT.

The chain uses TRBV10-3 and TRBJ1-5, with D perhaps matching TRBD1 (5 bases). The CDR3 length is 12 residues. Between the trimmed V and J ends, which lost 6 bases and 3 bases, there was a span of 6 bases. Looked up from germline, CDR1 is ENHRY and CDR2 is SYGVKD. The CDR3 DNA follows: TGTGCCATCAGGGGGCTCAATCAGCCCCAGCATTTT. This translates into CAIRGLNQPQHF.

The gene calls are TRBV7-2 and TRBJ1-6; D gene uncertain. The germline V and J ends were trimmed by 5 bases and 7 bases, with 9 bases remaining between them. The CDR3 has 13 residues. Germline V gene lookup returns CDR1 SGHTA and CDR2 FQGNSA. The CDR3 bases are TGTGCCAGCAGCCCCGATATGAATTCACCCCTCCACTTT. It specifies CASSPDMNSPLHF.

This chain connects TRBV7-8 to TRBJ1-5; 8 positions match TRBD1. Germline CDR1 SGHVS, CDR2 FQNEAQ. The CDR3 runs to 14 residues. With 5 bases clipped from V and 4 bases from J, the junction kept 4 bases outside the gene matches. The CDR3 reads CASSPDRGNQPQHF. As DNA, the CDR3 is TGTGCCAGCAGCCCCGACAGGGGTAATCAGCCCCAGCATTTT.